The 23 T cell receptor beta chains listed next were all sequenced from one sample in a study of response to subunit inactivated influenza vaccine. TCRdb independently ran MiXCR on the RT-PCR reads; one entry per CDR3 protein. Of hundreds of thousands of distinct CDR3 sequences listed, roughly 14% are singletons. The sample consisted of PBMCs from blood, taken 14 days before vaccination. The receptors here all came from a man aged 50-59 years who received an inactivated influenza vaccine.

This rearrangement joins TRBV28 to TRBJ2-1; D ambiguous. CDR1 is MDHEN, CDR2 SYDVKM, per germline. The V end was cut by 1 base, the J end by 13 bases, with 14 bases between. CDR3 length equals 13 residues. The CDR3 is CASSLLAHNGQFF. The CDR3 coding sequence is TGTGCCAGCAGTTTATTGGCCCATAATGGCCAGTTCTTC.

The V and J genes are TRBV28 and TRBJ2-2; D is perhaps TRBD2 (6 bases). The CDR3 contains 16 residues. Germline V CDR1 and CDR2: MDHEN, SYDVKM. V was pared by 2 bases and J by 7 bases, with 17 bases between. The CDR3 loop is CASSLLPAAGSGELFF. The CDR3 DNA reads TGTGCCAGCAGTTTACTTCCGGCGGCCGGGAGCGGGGAGCTGTTTTTT.

This clonotype was counted only a few times. An end of the junction does not agree with germline; a read error may underlie this. This chain joins TRBV7-7 and TRBJ2-2; 8 nucleotides align to TRBD2. This CDR3 has 16 amino acids. Germline lookup yields CDR1 SSHAT and CDR2 FNYEAQ (reference sequence). The CDR3 loop reads CASSLAGGLGTGELFF. As DNA, the CDR3 is TGTGCTAGCAGCTTGGCGGGGGGCCTCGGCACCGGGGAGCTGTTTTTT.

This clonotype appeared many times. The V and J genes are TRBV7-2 and TRBJ2-3; D gene unclear. The CDR3 is made up of 14 amino acids. Germline V gene sequence: CDR1 SGHTA, CDR2 FQGNSA. V was pared by 2 bases and J by 4 bases, with 10 bases between. The CDR3, as DNA: TGTGCCAGCAGCTTAACTCGTGGCCCAGATACGCAGTATTTT. Translation: CASSLTRGPDTQYF.

The genes are TRBV14 and TRBJ2-5; 7 nucleotides line up with TRBD1. CDR1 and CDR2 from the germline V gene are SGHDN and FVKESK. The CDR3 has 15 residues. J was trimmed by 1 base and V by 1 base; bases with no gene match: 3. The CDR3 sequence: CASSQGGTVQETQYF. The DNA of the CDR3 is TGTGCCAGCAGCCAAGGAGGGACAGTCCAAGAGACCCAGTACTTC.

The chain joins TRBV9 to TRBJ2-7; D could derive from TRBD1 or TRBD2 (5 bases each). Germline-derived CDR1 and CDR2 are SGDLS and YYNGEE. Trimming took 2 bases from V and 5 from J, leaving 8 bases between them. This CDR3 is 12 amino acids long. This CDR3 reads CASSVGGDEQYF. The CDR3 DNA follows: TGTGCCAGCAGCGTTGGGGGAGACGAGCAGTACTTC.

This clonotype has a handful of counts. This chain connects TRBV3-1 to TRBJ2-7, with D perhaps matching TRBD1 (6 bases). V was cut by 6 bases and J by 4 bases, with 13 bases left in between. The CDR3 length is 13 residues. Germline V CDR1 and CDR2: LGHDT, YNNKEL (reference sequence). The CDR3 DNA sequence: TGTGCCAGCAGGTCCCGGGACACGTACGAGCAGTACTTC. Residues: CASRSRDTYEQYF.

This clonotype was seen at least ten times. V is TRBV29-1 and J is TRBJ1-2; D perhaps matches TRBD1 (5 bases). The length of the CDR3 is 16 residues. Between the trimmed V and J ends, which lost 2 bases and 2 bases, there was a span of 18 bases. Germline values: CDR1 SQVTM, CDR2 ANQGSEA. The CDR3 DNA follows: TGCAGCGTTGAAATTTACGGGCAGGGCCGAAACTATGGCTACACCTTC. Translation: CSVEIYGQGRNYGYTF.

This chain joins TRBV29-1 and TRBJ2-6; the match to TRBD1 covers 8 bases. This CDR3 comprises 16 residues. Germline V lookup: CDR1 SQVTM, CDR2 ANQGSEA. J lost 0 bases, V lost 4 bases, and 5 bases had no gene match. CDR3 amino acids: CSVGEDRVSGANVLTF. The CDR3 DNA sequence: TGCAGCGTTGGGGAGGACAGGGTCTCTGGGGCCAACGTCCTGACTTTC.

This clonotype was detected only a few times. The chain joins TRBV20-1 to TRBJ2-3, with 10 bases lining up with TRBD2. The CDR3 totals 13 residues. Germline V gene lookup returns CDR1 DFQATT and CDR2 SNEGSKA (reference sequence). With 6 bases clipped from V and 4 bases from J, the junction kept 4 bases outside the gene matches. The CDR3 reads CSAPSGSADTQYF. As DNA, the CDR3 is TGCAGTGCCCCTAGCGGGAGCGCAGATACGCAGTATTTT.

This clonotype occurred many times. The chain combines TRBV28 with TRBJ1-2; possibly TRBD1 for D (5 bases). This CDR3 is 14 amino acids long. Trimming took off 5 bases at V and 0 bases at J, with 10 bases between the two ends. In germline, CDR1 is MDHEN, CDR2 SYDVKM. CDR3 in DNA: TGTGCCAGCAGTCCCGGGGGGGCTAACTATGGCTACACCTTC. Protein product: CASSPGGANYGYTF.

This clonotype was seen a single time. The V call is TRBV27, the J call TRBJ2-6; no clear D. The CDR3 is 17 residues long. Germline V gene lookup returns CDR1 MNHEY and CDR2 SMNVEV (reference sequence). V was cut by 2 bases and J by 1 base, with 12 bases left in between. The DNA for the CDR3 is TGTGCCAGCAGTTTAATTCCGCAGATGTCTGGGGCCAACGTCCTGACTTTC. This encodes CASSLIPQMSGANVLTF.

This clonotype was detected a few times. The chain recombines TRBV18 with TRBJ2-3, with a weak D call TRBD2 (5 bases). CDR1 is KGHSH, CDR2 LQKENI, per germline. The CDR3 sequence is 14 residues long. The germline V and J ends were trimmed by 3 bases and 3 bases, with 10 bases remaining between them. CDR3 in amino acids: CASSPLRGTDTQYF. CDR3 coding DNA: TGTGCCAGCTCACCGTTGAGAGGGACAGATACGCAGTATTTT. The complete variable domain, with remaining parts taken from reference TRBV18 and TRBJ2-3, reads NAGVMQNPRHLVRRRGQEARLRCSPMKGHSHVYWYRQLPEEGLKFMVYLQKENIIDESGMPKERFSAEFPKEGPSILRIQQVVRGDSAAYFCASSPLRGTDTQYFGPGTRLTVL.

This chain uses TRBV6-1 with TRBJ2-3; the D gene is possibly TRBD2 (6 bases). This CDR3 has 14 amino acids. Germline assignment: CDR1 MNHNS and CDR2 SASEGT. Between the trimmed V and J ends, which lost 10 bases and 1 base, there was a span of 15 bases. CDR3 bases: TGTGCCACCTGGCCGGGACTTCGCACAGATACGCAGTATTTT. This translates into CATWPGLRTDTQYF.

This chain joins TRBV24-1 and TRBJ1-4; 7 nucleotides match TRBD1. V shed 6 bases, J shed 4 bases, and the junction held 7 bases outside the gene matches. Per germline, CDR1 KGHDR and CDR2 SFDVKD. This CDR3 comprises 15 residues. CDR3: CATSQSTGLNEKLFF. In nucleotides, the CDR3 is TGTGCCACCAGTCAGTCGACAGGGCTTAATGAAAAACTGTTTTTT.

J is TRBJ2-3 and V is TRBV21-1. TRBV21-1 is listed as a pseudogene. This CDR3 has 12 amino acids. CDR3: CASSNAEGTQYF. CDR3 DNA sequence: TGTGCCAGCAGCAACGCGGAAGGGACGCAGTATTTT.

The chain has TRBV20-1 and TRBJ2-7, with TRBD1 matching over 7 bases. CDR1 is DFQATT and CDR2 is SNEGSKA in the germline V gene (reference sequence). With 3 bases clipped from V and 2 bases from J, the junction kept 10 bases outside the gene matches. The CDR3 is 15 residues long. CDR3 coding DNA: TGCAGTGCTAGCTCCCCGACAGGGATCCCCTACGAGCAGTACTTC. This translates into CSASSPTGIPYEQYF.

In its sample, this clonotype was seen a few times. This chain links TRBV20-1 with TRBJ2-3, with 11 bases matching TRBD1. CDR3 length equals 14 residues. V lost 5 bases and J lost 4; bases outside the gene matches: 5. Germline CDR1 is DFQATT and CDR2 is SNEGSKA (reference sequence). The CDR3 reads CSAGQGAQADTQYF. CDR3 nucleotide sequence: TGCAGTGCTGGACAGGGGGCGCAGGCAGATACGCAGTATTTT.

The chain carries TRBV20-1 and TRBJ2-3, with 12 bases identical to TRBD2. Germline-derived CDR1 and CDR2 are DFQATT and SNEGSKA (reference sequence). V lost 0 bases, J lost 2 bases, and 3 bases stayed unmatched. The length of the CDR3 is 16 residues. Here the CDR3 reads CSARDGLAGFTDTQYF. CDR3 coding DNA: TGCAGTGCTAGAGATGGACTAGCGGGATTCACAGATACGCAGTATTTT.

This clonotype came up many times. The genes are TRBV20-1 and TRBJ1-1, with a weak D call TRBD1 (6 bases). V lost 6 bases and J 1 base, leaving 15 bases between the germline ends. The CDR3 sequence is 14 residues long. Germline CDR1 reads DFQATT; CDR2 reads SNEGSKA (reference sequence). Here the CDR3 DNA reads TGCAGTGCCCGAGAGGGACATTCGAACACTGAAGCTTTCTTT. Its translation: CSAREGHSNTEAFF.

The table lists this clonotype with a few counts. The V gene is TRBV12-3 or TRBV12-4, the J gene TRBJ2-7, with D uncertain. Trimming pared 2 bases from V and 7 bases from J, leaving 21 bases between. This CDR3 contains 16 residues. This chain's CDR3 is CASSLRLGSTVGEQYF. In DNA form, the CDR3 reads TGTGCCAGCAGTTTACGGCTCGGTTCTACGGTGGGGGAGCAGTACTTC.

The rearrangement joins TRBV5-1 to TRBJ2-3; 7 bases match TRBD2. CDR3 length: 17 amino acids. Trimming cost V 5 bases and J 2 bases; bases outside gene matches: 14. Germline V gene data show CDR1 as SGHRS and CDR2 as YFSETQ. CDR3 sequence (DNA): TGCGCCAGCAGACCTCGACTAGCAGGCCTCTTCACAGATACGCAGTATTTT. Amino acids: CASRPRLAGLFTDTQYF.

This chain connects TRBV3-1 to TRBJ2-1; the match to TRBD2 covers 7 bases. Germline CDR1 and CDR2: LGHDT and YNNKEL (reference sequence). The CDR3 extends over 13 amino acids. V lost 5 bases and J lost 8; bases outside the gene matches: 6. CDR3 region: CASSKPGGDEQFF. CDR3 in DNA: TGTGCCAGCAGCAAACCGGGAGGCGATGAGCAGTTCTTC.